This T cell receptor beta chain was identified during a study of blood T cell repertoires in COVID-19. As for the study in general: Samples of COVID-19 (acute and convalescent) were obtained from the United States, Italy and Spain. In each case, the material was cDNA or gDNA derived from T cells, B-cell-depleted T cells, or PBMCs.

Original handling: From reference gene primer amplification, estimates of nucleated cell counts were derived. The table came from immunoSEQ multiplex PCR; TCRdb's copy has only in-frame clones and leaves some out. D and trimming were read from the DNA, whereas the V and J calls and clone size are those reported in that table. The repertoire has 150,000 to 200,000 clones, roughly three quarters of them found once; the top ten carry 17%. The CDR3 runs 14 residues. V was clipped by 2 bases and J by 4 bases, with 9 bases between them. Germline CDR1 and CDR2: MNHEY and SVGAGI. The source material was peripheral blood. The chain is built from TRBV6-5 and TRBJ1-3; a possible D gene is TRBD1 (6 bases). This sequence was found in a man in his 60s with active or convalescent COVID-19. The CDR3 DNA sequence: TGTGCCAGCAGTTACCGGGGGGCCGGAAACACCATATATTTT. Its translation: CASSYRGAGNTIYF.